This paragraph reports one T cell receptor (beta chain). As yet, its antigen is unknown. TCRdb used MiXCR to reprocess the RT-PCR reads, holding one entry per CDR3 protein. Of roughly 570,000 distinct CDR3 sequences in the sample, 10% to 15% were seen once. CDR1 is MDHEN, CDR2 SYDVKM, per germline. CDR3 length equals 15 residues. V lost 4 bases to trimming and J lost 3 bases, with 16 bases between them. These data belong to a study of response to subunit inactivated influenza vaccine. Whole-study findings and limits: There was a suggestion from the authors that each seasonal influenza vaccination recruits few new T cells.

This sequence originates from a man aged 50 or older who received an inactivated influenza vaccine. The sample here was PBMCs from blood, taken about 40 days after vaccination. The chain couples TRBV28 to TRBJ2-7; D is perhaps TRBD1 or TRBD2 (6 bases each). CDR3 loop: CASSYSRGGLYEQYF. The DNA of the CDR3 is TGTGCCAGCAGTTACTCGCGAGGGGGACTCTACGAGCAGTACTTC. The variable domain in full, with the rest retrieved from reference TRBV28 and TRBJ2-7, is DVKVTQSSRYLVKRTGEKVFLECVQDMDHENMFWYRQDPGLGLRLIYFSYDVKMKEKGDIPEGYSVSREKKERFSLILESASTNQTSMYLCASSYSRGGLYEQYFGPGTRLTVT.